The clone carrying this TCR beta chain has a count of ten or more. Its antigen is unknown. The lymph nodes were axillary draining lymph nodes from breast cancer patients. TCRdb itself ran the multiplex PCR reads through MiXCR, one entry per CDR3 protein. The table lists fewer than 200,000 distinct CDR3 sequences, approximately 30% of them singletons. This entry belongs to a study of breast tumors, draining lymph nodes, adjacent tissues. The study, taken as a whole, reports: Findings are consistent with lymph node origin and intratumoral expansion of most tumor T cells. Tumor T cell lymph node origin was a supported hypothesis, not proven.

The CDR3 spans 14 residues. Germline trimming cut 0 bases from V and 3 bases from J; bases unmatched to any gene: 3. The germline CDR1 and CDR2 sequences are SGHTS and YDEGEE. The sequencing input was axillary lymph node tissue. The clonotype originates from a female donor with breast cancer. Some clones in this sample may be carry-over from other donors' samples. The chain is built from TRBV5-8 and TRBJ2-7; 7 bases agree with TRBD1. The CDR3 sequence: CASSLGDSYYEQYF. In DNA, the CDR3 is TGTGCCAGCAGCTTGGGGGACAGCTACTACGAGCAGTACTTC. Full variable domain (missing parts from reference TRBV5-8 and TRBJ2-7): EAGVTQSPTHLIKTRGQQATLRCSPISGHTSVYWYQQALGLGLQFLLWYDEGEERNRGNFPPRFSGRQFPNYSSELNVNALELEDSALYLCASSLGDSYYEQYFGPGTRLTVT.